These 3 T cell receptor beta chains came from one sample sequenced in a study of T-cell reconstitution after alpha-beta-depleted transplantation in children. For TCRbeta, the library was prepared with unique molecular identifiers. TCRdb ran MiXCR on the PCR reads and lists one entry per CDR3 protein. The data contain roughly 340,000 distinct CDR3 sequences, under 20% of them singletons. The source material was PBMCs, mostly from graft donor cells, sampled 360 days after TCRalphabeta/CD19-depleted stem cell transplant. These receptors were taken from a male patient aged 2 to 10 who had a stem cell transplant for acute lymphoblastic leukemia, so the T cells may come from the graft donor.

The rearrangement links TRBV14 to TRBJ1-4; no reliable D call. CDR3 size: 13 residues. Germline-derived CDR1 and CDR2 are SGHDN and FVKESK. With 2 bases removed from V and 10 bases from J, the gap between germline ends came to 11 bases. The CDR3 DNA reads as TGTGCCAGCAGCCAATGGCAGGCGTCAAAACTGTTTTTT. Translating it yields CASSQWQASKLFF.

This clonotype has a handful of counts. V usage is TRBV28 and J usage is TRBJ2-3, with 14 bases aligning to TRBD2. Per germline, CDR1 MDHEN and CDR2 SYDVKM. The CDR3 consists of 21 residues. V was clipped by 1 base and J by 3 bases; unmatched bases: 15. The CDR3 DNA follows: TGTGCCAGCAGTTTATTCCAGACTAGCGGGAGGGCCTCCTTTTGGACAGATACGCAGTATTTT. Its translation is CASSLFQTSGRASFWTDTQYF.

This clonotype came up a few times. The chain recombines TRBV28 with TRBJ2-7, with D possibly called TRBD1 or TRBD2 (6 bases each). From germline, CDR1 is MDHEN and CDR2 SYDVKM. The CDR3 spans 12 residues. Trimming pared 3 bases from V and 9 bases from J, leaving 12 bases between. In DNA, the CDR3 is TGTGCCAGCAGTTTGGGGGCGGGGTCGCAGTACTTC. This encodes CASSLGAGSQYF.